The sequence of this T cell receptor (beta chain) was determined in a study of T cell responses to AZD1222 COVID-19 vaccine. V shed 3 bases and J shed 5 bases, with 13 bases lying between them. The V gene's germline CDR1 is KGHSH and CDR2 LQKENI. CDR3 size: 14 residues. Profiling relied on immunoSEQ multiplex PCR, and the TCRdb table lists in-frame clones only, not all of them. The sample lists 50,000 to 65,000 clones, 80% to 90% occurring once. The study, taken as a whole, reports: Researchers took repertoire samples only after the peak T cell response had come. The donor group comprised mostly white British people and more females; the analysis possibly underestimated clonal diversity.

Concerning this clone itself: Its cognate antigen is unknown.

This specimen was peripheral blood, taken 28 days after the second AZD1222 dose. The rearrangement links TRBV18 to TRBJ1-1; D gene unclear. The clonotype was recovered from an adult who received the AZD1222 COVID-19 vaccine. In nucleotides, the CDR3 is TGTGCCAGCTCACCTCTTTTCTCCAGTACTGAAGCTTTCTTT. This translates into CASSPLFSSTEAFF.